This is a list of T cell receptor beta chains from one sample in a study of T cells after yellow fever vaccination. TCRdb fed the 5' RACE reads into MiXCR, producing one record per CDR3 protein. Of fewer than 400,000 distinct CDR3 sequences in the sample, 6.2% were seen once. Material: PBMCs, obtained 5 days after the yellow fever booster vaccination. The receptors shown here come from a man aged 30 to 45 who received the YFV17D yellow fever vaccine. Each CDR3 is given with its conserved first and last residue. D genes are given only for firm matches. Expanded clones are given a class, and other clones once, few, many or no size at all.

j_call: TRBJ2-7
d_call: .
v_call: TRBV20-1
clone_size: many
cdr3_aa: CSASEIGGQAYEQYF
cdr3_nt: TGCAGTGCTAGTGAAATAGGGGGGCAAGCCTACGAGCAGTACTTC

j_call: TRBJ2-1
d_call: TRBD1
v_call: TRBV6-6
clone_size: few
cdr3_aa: CASIRTGTNEQFF
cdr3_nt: TGTGCCAGCATTCGGACAGGGACCAATGAGCAGTTCTTC

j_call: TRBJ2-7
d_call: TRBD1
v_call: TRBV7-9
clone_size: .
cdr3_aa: CASRTGGVGQYF
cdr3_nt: TGTGCCAGCAGAACAGGGGGCGTGGGGCAGTACTTC

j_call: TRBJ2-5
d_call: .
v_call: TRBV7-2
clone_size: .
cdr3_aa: CASSHIAIPTQYF
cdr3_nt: TGTGCCAGCAGCCACATAGCGATTCCTACCCAGTACTTC

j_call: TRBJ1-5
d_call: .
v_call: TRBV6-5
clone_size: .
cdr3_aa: CASSWTSNQPQHF
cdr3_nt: TGTGCCAGCAGTTGGACTAGCAATCAGCCCCAGCATTTT

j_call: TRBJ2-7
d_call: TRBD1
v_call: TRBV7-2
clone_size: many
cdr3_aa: CASSLAGPGQGRHEQYF
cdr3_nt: TGTGCCAGCAGCTTGGCGGGTCCGGGACAGGGGCGCCACGAGCAGTACTTC

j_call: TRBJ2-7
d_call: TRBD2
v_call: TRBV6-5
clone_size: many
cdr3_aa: CASSYSGLAGVHEQYF
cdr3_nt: TGTGCCAGCAGTTACTCGGGACTAGCGGGAGTACACGAGCAGTACTTC

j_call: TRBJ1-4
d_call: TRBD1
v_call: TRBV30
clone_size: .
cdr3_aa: CAWNGQGVGEKLFF
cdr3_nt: TGTGCCTGGAATGGACAGGGAGTGGGTGAAAAACTGTTTTTT

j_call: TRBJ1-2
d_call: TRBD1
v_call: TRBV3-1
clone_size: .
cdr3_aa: CASSRAGQAGNGYTF
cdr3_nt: TGTGCCAGCAGCCGGGCCGGACAGGCGGGAAATGGCTACACCTTC

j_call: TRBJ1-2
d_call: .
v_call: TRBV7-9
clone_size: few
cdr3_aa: CASSRNQILNYGYTF
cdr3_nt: TGTGCCAGCAGCCGAAACCAAATCTTAAACTATGGCTACACCTTC

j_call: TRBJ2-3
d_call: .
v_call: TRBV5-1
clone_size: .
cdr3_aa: CAKRPGATHTDTQYF
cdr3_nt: TGCGCCAAGCGCCCGGGCGCTACCCACACAGATACGCAGTATTTT

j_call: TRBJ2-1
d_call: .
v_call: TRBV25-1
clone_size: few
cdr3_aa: CASSLRLASSYNEQFF
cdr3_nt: TGTGCCAGCAGCCTCCGACTGGCGAGCTCCTACAATGAGCAGTTCTTC

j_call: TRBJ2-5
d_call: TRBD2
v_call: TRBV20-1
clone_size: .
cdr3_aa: CSARRGSGVFGETQYF
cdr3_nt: TGCAGTGCTAGGAGAGGTAGCGGGGTTTTCGGTGAGACCCAGTACTTC

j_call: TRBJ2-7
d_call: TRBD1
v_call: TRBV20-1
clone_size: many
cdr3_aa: CSASRGNEQYF
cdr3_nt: TGCAGTGCTAGCAGGGGGAACGAGCAGTACTTC

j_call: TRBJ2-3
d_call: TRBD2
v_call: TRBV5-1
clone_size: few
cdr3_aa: CASSQTSGGNTQYF
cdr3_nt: TGCGCCAGCAGTCAGACTAGCGGGGGAAATACGCAGTATTTT

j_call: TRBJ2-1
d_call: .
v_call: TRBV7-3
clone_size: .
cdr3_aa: CASSPRVGVWSSNDEQFF
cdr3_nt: TGTGCCAGCAGCCCCCGGGTTGGGGTCTGGTCGTCGAACGATGAGCAGTTCTTC

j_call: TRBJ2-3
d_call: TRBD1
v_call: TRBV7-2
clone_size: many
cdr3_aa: CASSLAGQGNTDTQYF
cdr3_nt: TGTGCCAGCAGCTTAGCAGGACAGGGGAACACAGATACGCAGTATTTT

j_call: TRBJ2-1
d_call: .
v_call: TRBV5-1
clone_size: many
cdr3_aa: CASTREQFF
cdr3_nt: TGCGCCAGCACACGGGAGCAGTTCTTC

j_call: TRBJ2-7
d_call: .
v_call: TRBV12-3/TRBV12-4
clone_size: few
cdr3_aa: CASSFGSGEQYF
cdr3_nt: TGTGCCAGCAGTTTTGGTAGTGGGGAGCAGTACTTC

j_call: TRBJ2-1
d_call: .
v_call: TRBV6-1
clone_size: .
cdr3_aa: CATTWGVGREYNEQFF
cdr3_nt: TGTGCCACCACGTGGGGGGTAGGGAGAGAATACAATGAGCAGTTCTTC

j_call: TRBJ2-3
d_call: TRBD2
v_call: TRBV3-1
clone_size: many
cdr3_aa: CASSPTAGVPDTQYF
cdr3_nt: TGTGCCAGCAGCCCCACAGCGGGAGTACCAGATACGCAGTATTTT

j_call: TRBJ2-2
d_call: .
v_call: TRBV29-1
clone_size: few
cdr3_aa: CSVWVWNTGELFF
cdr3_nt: TGCAGCGTTTGGGTTTGGAACACCGGGGAGCTGTTTTTT

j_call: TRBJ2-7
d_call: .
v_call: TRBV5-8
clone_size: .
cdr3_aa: CASSPGVLYEQYF
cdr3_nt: TGTGCCAGCAGCCCCGGGGTCCTCTACGAGCAGTACTTC

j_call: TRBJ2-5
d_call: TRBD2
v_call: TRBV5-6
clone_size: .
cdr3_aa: CASSWVQGPGLAGEETQYF
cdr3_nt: TGTGCCAGCAGCTGGGTGCAGGGCCCGGGACTAGCGGGTGAAGAGACCCAGTACTTC

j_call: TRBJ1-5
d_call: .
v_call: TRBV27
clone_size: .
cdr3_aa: CASSPGAGAQHF
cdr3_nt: TGTGCCAGCAGTCCTGGGGCGGGGGCCCAGCATTTT

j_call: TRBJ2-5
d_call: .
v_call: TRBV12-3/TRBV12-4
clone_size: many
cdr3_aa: CASKRAQETQYF
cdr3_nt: TGTGCCAGCAAGAGGGCACAAGAGACCCAGTACTTC

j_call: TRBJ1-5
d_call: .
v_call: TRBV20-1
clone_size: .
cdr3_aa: CSARDGSEDQPQHF
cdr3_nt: TGCAGTGCTAGAGATGGTTCTGAAGATCAGCCCCAGCATTTT

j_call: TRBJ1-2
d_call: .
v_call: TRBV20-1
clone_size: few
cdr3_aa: CSGPRTGDYGYTF
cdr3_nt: TGCAGTGGCCCCCGTACCGGGGACTATGGCTACACCTTC

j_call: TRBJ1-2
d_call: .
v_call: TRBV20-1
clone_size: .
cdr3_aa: CSASTGPSGYTF
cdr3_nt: TGCAGTGCTAGTACAGGGCCATCTGGCTACACCTTC

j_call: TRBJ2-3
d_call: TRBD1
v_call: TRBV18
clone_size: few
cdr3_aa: CASSPLPGQGDTDTQYF
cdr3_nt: TGTGCCAGCTCACCCTTACCGGGACAGGGGGACACAGATACGCAGTATTTT

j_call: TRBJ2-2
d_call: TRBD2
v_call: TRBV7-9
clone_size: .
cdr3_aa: CASSLSGTSGNGGELFF
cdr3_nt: TGTGCCAGCAGCTTAAGTGGGACTAGCGGGAATGGCGGGGAGCTGTTTTTT

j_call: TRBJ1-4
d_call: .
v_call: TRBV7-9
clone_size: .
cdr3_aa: CASSLAMGAPNEKLFF
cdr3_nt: TGTGCCAGCAGCTTAGCTATGGGGGCACCTAATGAAAAACTGTTTTTT

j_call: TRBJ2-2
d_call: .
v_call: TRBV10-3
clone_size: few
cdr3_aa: CAISVGFANTGELFF
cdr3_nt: TGTGCCATCAGTGTAGGGTTCGCGAACACCGGGGAGCTGTTTTTT

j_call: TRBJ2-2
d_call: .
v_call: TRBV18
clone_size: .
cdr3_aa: CASSPDGNTGELFF
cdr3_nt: TGTGCCAGCTCACCAGACGGGAACACCGGGGAGCTGTTTTTT

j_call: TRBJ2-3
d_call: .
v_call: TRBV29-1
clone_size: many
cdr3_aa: CSVLPTDTQYF
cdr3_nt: TGCAGCGTACTTCCTACAGATACGCAGTATTTT

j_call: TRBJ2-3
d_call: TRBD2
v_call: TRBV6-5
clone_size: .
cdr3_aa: CASSYSRRAGAGDTQYF
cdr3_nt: TGTGCCAGCAGTTACTCGAGGCGGGCGGGAGCGGGAGATACGCAGTATTTT

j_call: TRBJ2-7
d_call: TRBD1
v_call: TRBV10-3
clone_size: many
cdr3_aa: CAIRTGTEEQYF
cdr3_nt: TGTGCCATCAGAACTGGGACAGAAGAGCAGTACTTC

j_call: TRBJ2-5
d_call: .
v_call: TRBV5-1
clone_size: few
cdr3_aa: CASSPALQNQETQYF
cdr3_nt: TGCGCCAGCAGCCCCGCCCTACAGAACCAAGAGACCCAGTACTTC

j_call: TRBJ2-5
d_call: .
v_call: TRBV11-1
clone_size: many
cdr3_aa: CASSSPGTLPGGRVETQYF
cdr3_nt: TGTGCCAGCAGCTCCCCCGGGACACTACCTGGGGGACGGGTGGAGACCCAGTACTTC

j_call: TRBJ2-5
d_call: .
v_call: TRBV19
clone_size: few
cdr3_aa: CASSRVTGPPGETQYF
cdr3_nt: TGTGCCAGTAGTAGAGTTACCGGACCCCCGGGAGAGACCCAGTACTTC

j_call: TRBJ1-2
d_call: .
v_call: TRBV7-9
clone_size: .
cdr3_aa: CAPEGNVGDGYTF
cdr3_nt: TGTGCCCCGGAAGGGAACGTTGGGGATGGCTACACCTTC

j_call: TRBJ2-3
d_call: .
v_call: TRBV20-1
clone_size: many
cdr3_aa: CSAATDTQYF
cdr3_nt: TGCAGTGCGGCAACAGATACGCAGTATTTT